This entry lists 21 T cell receptor beta chains sequenced from one sample in a study of blood T cell repertoires in COVID-19. Produced via immunoSEQ multiplex PCR; TCRdb's table is partial and in-frame only. The sample includes around 70,000 clones, 81% seen only once; the top ten take around 20%. Material for sequencing was peripheral blood. Source of these receptors: a woman aged 70-85 years with acute or convalescent COVID-19.

This clone was observed once. V and J are TRBV7-9 and TRBJ2-7; a weak D match, TRBD2 (6 bases). The CDR3 consists of 14 residues. Per germline, CDR1 SEHNR and CDR2 FQNEAQ (reference sequence). Deletions cut 3 bases from V and 2 bases from J, with 11 bases between. CDR3: CASSFGGLPYEQYF. CDR3 in DNA: TGTGCCAGCAGCTTCGGGGGACTCCCCTACGAGCAGTACTTC.

This rearrangement joins TRBV29-1 to TRBJ1-2; D not certain. CDR1 and CDR2 from the germline V gene are SQVTM and ANQGSEA. The CDR3 has 10 residues. Trimming stripped 7 bases from V and 8 bases from J, with 11 bases between. CDR3 nucleotide sequence: TGCAGCGCCCACCCCGGGGGCTACACCTTC. Residues: CSAHPGGYTF.

The J gene is TRBJ1-2, the V gene TRBV30; 8 bases are a match to TRBD1. The CDR3 length is 14 residues. Germline V gene data show CDR1 as GTSNPN and CDR2 as SVGIG (reference sequence). J lost 0 bases, V lost 2 bases, and 2 bases had no gene match. The CDR3: CAWSNRGTNYGYTF. The CDR3 nucleotides read TGTGCCTGGAGTAACAGGGGGACTAACTATGGCTACACCTTC.

The chain uses TRBV7-2 and TRBJ1-2; a possible D gene is TRBD1 (6 bases). This CDR3 comprises 12 residues. Germline CDR1 reads SGHTA; CDR2 reads FQGNSA. V was shortened by 5 bases and J by 5 bases, with 9 bases between the two germline ends. DNA for the CDR3: TGTGCCAGCAGCCCCAGGGGTTATGGCTACACCTTC. This gives the protein CASSPRGYGYTF.

This CDR3 reads CASGMDGGLAGVNNEQFF. DNA for the CDR3: TGTGCCAGCGGGATGGACGGAGGACTAGCGGGAGTCAACAATGAGCAGTTCTTC. The genes are TRBV28 and TRBJ2-1, with 13 bases lining up with TRBD2. The length of the CDR3 is 18 residues. Germline CDR1 is MDHEN and CDR2 is SYDVKM. V trimming: 8 bases; J trimming: 5 bases; junction bases outside the gene matches: 15.

The chain couples TRBV6-4 to TRBJ1-6; 8 positions match TRBD1. This CDR3 region has 15 residues. Germline V gene lookup returns CDR1 MRHNA and CDR2 SNTAGT. The V gene end was trimmed by 6 bases and the J gene end by 7 bases; junction bases not matched to a gene: 8. CDR3 sequence (DNA): TGTGCCAGCAGCCACGCCGACAGGGGAAATTCACCCCTCCACTTT. This codes for CASSHADRGNSPLHF.

The chain uses TRBV28 and TRBJ1-2; 9 nucleotides match TRBD1. This CDR3 is built from 15 residues. Germline values: CDR1 MDHEN, CDR2 SYDVKM. V lost 6 bases to trimming and J lost 8 bases; unmatched junction nucleotides: 13. This CDR3 is CASRRPVQGAGGYTF. CDR3 nucleotides: TGTGCCAGCAGGCGACCAGTACAGGGGGCTGGAGGCTACACCTTC.

V usage is TRBV7-9 and J usage is TRBJ2-3; 7 bases match TRBD2. V lost 11 bases to trimming and J lost 0 bases; unmatched junction nucleotides: 8. The CDR3 covers 14 residues. Germline V gives CDR1 SEHNR, CDR2 FQNEAQ (reference sequence). DNA for the CDR3: TGTGCCGGAATAAGACTAGCCAGCACAGATACGCAGTATTTT. It codes for CAGIRLASTDTQYF.

CDR3 bases: TGTGCCAGCGGGGCAGGGGGCCTCGGCTACACCTTC. Translated: CASGAGGLGYTF. The chain joins TRBV9 to TRBJ1-2; 8 nucleotides line up with TRBD1. The CDR3 runs 12 residues. The V and J ends lost 7 bases and 8 bases, in that order; junction bases with no gene match: 7. Germline CDR1 SGDLS, CDR2 YYNGEE.

The chain joins TRBV5-8 to TRBJ2-5, with 10 nucleotides matching TRBD1. V dropped 8 bases and J dropped 5; count of bases not matched to a gene: 15. CDR1 and CDR2 from the germline V gene are SGHTS and YDEGEE. The CDR3 sequence is 16 residues long. The CDR3 DNA reads as TGTGCCAGTAACCAGGGCGGGACAGGGGTTCGGGAGACCCAGTACTTC. Translating gives CASNQGGTGVRETQYF.

The V gene is TRBV11-2, the J gene TRBJ2-7, with TRBD2 matching over 15 bases. Germline V gene sequence: CDR1 SGHAT, CDR2 FQNNGV. The V and J ends lost 1 base and 0 bases, in that order; junction bases with no gene match: 4. There are 18 residues in the CDR3. CDR3 residues: CASSLVWTSGRASYEQYF. In nucleotides, the CDR3 is TGTGCCAGCAGCTTAGTATGGACTAGCGGGAGGGCCTCCTACGAGCAGTACTTC.

This rearrangement joins TRBV27 to TRBJ2-7; TRBD2 matches at 9 bases. V was clipped by 8 bases and J by 4 bases; unmatched bases: 0. The germline gives CDR1 MNHEY, CDR2 SMNVEV (reference sequence). CDR3 length: 11 residues. CDR3 residues: CASLAGYEQYF. The CDR3 coding sequence is TGTGCCAGCCTAGCGGGATACGAGCAGTACTTC.

The chain joins TRBV21-1 to TRBJ2-2; TRBD2 is the table's D call and was not checked against the DNA. TRBV21-1 is marked as a pseudogene. The CDR3 consists of 15 residues. The CDR3 loop reads CASSKKIVEHRGAVF. CDR3 coding DNA: TGTGCCAGCAGCAAAAAGATCGTGGAACACCGGGGAGCTGTTTTT.

CDR3 sequence reads: CASTDTEPSDNTTYSNQPQHF. As DNA, the CDR3 is TGTGCCAGCACCGACACAGAACCTTCGGATAACACAACTTATAGCAATCAGCCCCAGCATTTT. This sequence joins TRBV3-1 (or the pseudogene TRBV3-2) and TRBJ1-5, with D uncertain. The V and J ends lost 7 bases and 0 bases respectively, with 31 bases between them. The CDR3 totals 21 residues. The germline gives CDR1 LGHDT, CDR2 YNNKEL (reference sequence).

The rearrangement uses TRBV3-1 (or the pseudogene TRBV3-2) and TRBJ1-3; possible D gene TRBD1, 5 bases. Germline V gene sequence: CDR1 LGHDT, CDR2 YNNKEL (reference sequence). There are 14 residues in the CDR3. Trimming shortened V by 4 bases and J by 0 bases, and 7 bases separated the two germline ends. The CDR3 DNA sequence: TGTGCCAGCAGCCCAGGGCTCTCTGGAAACACCATATATTTT. It encodes CASSPGLSGNTIYF.

This chain joins TRBV29-1 and TRBJ1-1; D call uncertain. The CDR3 runs 12 residues. Germline lookup yields CDR1 SQVTM and CDR2 ANQGSEA. Trimming cost V 6 bases and J 6 bases, with 14 bases left between them. The CDR3 DNA is TGCAGCGTGTTTGAGGGCGGAGCTGAAGCTTTCTTT. Protein: CSVFEGGAEAFF.

This chain joins TRBV19 and TRBJ2-1; 9 bases map to TRBD2. Per germline, CDR1 LNHDA and CDR2 SQIVND (reference sequence). The CDR3 consists of 16 residues. V shed 4 bases and J 4 bases; nucleotides not matched to a gene: 8. The CDR3 sequence is CASSKVAGDIYNEQFF. In nucleotides, the CDR3 is TGTGCCAGTAGTAAGGTAGCGGGAGATATTTACAATGAGCAGTTCTTC.

This chain connects TRBV6-1 to TRBJ2-2, with D perhaps TRBD1 (7 bases). V was pared by 5 bases and J by 4 bases, with 14 bases between. Germline V gives CDR1 MNHNS, CDR2 SASEGT. CDR3 size: 15 residues. DNA of the CDR3: TGTGCCAGCAGTCATAGACAGGGACTCACCGGGGAGCTGTTTTTT. Residues: CASSHRQGLTGELFF.

The rearrangement joins TRBV9 to TRBJ2-3; TRBD1 aligns across 10 bases. This CDR3 contains 16 residues. Looked up from germline, CDR1 is SGDLS and CDR2 is YYNGEE. V lost 3 bases to trimming and J lost 2 bases; unmatched junction nucleotides: 6. DNA of the CDR3: TGTGCCAGCAGCGGCCTGGGACAGGGGAACACAGATACGCAGTATTTT. This gives the protein CASSGLGQGNTDTQYF.

V gene TRBV5-1 combines with J gene TRBJ2-1; TRBD1 matches 8 bases. V lost 7 bases and J lost 9; bases outside the gene matches: 9. Germline V gene data show CDR1 as SGHRS and CDR2 as YFSETQ. The CDR3 contains 13 residues. The CDR3 DNA is TGCGCCAGCGGCGGACAGGGCTACGGTGAGCAGTTCTTC. This translates into CASGGQGYGEQFF. Full variable domain (missing parts from reference TRBV5-1 and TRBJ2-1): KAGVTQTPRYLIKTRGQQVTLSCSPISGHRSVSWYQQTPGQGLQFLFEYFSETQRNKGNFPGRFSGRQFSNSRSEMNVSTLELGDSALYLCASGGQGYGEQFFGPGTRLTVL.

The chain has TRBV28 and TRBJ1-2; D is possibly TRBD1 (5 bases). This CDR3 spans 13 amino acids. V lost 2 bases and J 5 bases, leaving 9 bases between the germline ends. Germline V gene sequence: CDR1 MDHEN, CDR2 SYDVKM. The CDR3 spells CASSLGQEYGYTF. The CDR3 bases are TGTGCCAGCAGTTTAGGACAAGAATATGGCTACACCTTC.